The 3 T cell receptor beta chains presented below share a single source sample, sequenced in a study of PD-1 blockade in classical Hodgkin lymphoma. Brentuximab vedotin exposure varied, and every patient relapsed after autologous stem cell transplantation. Method: immunoSEQ multiplex PCR; TCRdb's copy keeps in-frame clones and lacks some. The table shows about 93,000 clones, with roughly 76% occurring only once. Sequenced material: peripheral blood mononuclear cells (PBMCs), taken before the second cycle of nivolumab. The receptor set was obtained from a human donor with classical Hodgkin lymphoma.

The chain couples TRBV11-2 to TRBJ2-1; D might be TRBD2 (6 bases). This CDR3 has 14 residues. The germline V and J ends were trimmed by 1 base and 6 bases, with 10 bases remaining between them. CDR1 SGHAT and CDR2 FQNNGV come from the germline V gene. The CDR3 loop is CASSLASALNEQFF. The CDR3 DNA sequence: TGTGCCAGCAGCTTAGCTAGCGCGCTCAATGAGCAGTTCTTC.

The V call is TRBV5-1, the J call TRBJ2-1; TRBD2 aligns across 13 bases. Germline V gene sequence: CDR1 SGHRS, CDR2 YFSETQ. J gave up 7 bases and V 4 bases, and 11 bases lay outside the gene matches. CDR3 length equals 17 residues. CDR3 amino acids: CASSQGLAGVRGNEQFF. Written as DNA, the CDR3 is TGCGCCAGCAGCCAAGGACTAGCGGGAGTCCGCGGGAATGAGCAGTTCTTC.

The chain's CDR3 is CASSPPRPSGYEQYF. The CDR3 bases are TGTGCCAGCAGTCCCCCCCGGCCTAGCGGTTACGAGCAGTACTTC. The J gene is TRBJ2-7, the V gene TRBV28, with TRBD2 matching 7 bases. Trimming removed 5 bases from V and 4 bases from J; junction bases left unmatched: 11. Germline loops: CDR1 MDHEN, CDR2 SYDVKM. CDR3 length equals 15 residues. The entire variable domain, with the rest obtained from reference TRBV28 and TRBJ2-7, is as follows: DVKVTQSSRYLVKRTGEKVFLECVQDMDHENMFWYRQDPGLGLRLIYFSYDVKMKEKGDIPEGYSVSREKKERFSLILESASTNQTSMYLCASSPPRPSGYEQYFGPGTRLTVT.